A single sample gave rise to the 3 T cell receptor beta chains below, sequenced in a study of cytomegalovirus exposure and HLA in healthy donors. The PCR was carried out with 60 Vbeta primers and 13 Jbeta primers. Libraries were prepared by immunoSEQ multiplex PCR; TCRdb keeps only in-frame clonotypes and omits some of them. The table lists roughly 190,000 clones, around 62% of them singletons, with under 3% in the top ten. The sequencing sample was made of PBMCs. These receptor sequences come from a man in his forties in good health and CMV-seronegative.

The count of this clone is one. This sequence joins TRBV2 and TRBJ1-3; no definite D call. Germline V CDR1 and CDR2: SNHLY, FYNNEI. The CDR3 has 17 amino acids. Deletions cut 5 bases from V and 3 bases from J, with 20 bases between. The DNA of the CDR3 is TGTGCCAGCAGTTCTGACGCGGGCCTCCTGGGTGGAAACACCATATATTTT. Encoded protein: CASSSDAGLLGGNTIYF.

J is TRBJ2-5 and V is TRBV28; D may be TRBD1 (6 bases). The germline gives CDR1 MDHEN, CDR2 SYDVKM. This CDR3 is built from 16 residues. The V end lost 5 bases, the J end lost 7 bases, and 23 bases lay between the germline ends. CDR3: CASSLPRTEVHGTQYF. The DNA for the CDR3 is TGTGCCAGCAGTCTCCCACGGACAGAGGTTCACGGGACCCAGTACTTC.

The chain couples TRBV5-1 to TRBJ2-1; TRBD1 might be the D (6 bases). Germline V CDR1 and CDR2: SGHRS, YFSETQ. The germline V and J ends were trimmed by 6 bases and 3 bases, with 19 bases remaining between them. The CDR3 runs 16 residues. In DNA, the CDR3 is TGCGCCAGCACCCTGGAGGAAACAGGGAACTACAATGAGCAGTTCTTC. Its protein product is CASTLEETGNYNEQFF.